The TCR beta chain under discussion was sequenced for a study of response to subunit inactivated influenza vaccine. This clonotype was detected many times. J lost 1 base, V lost 5 bases, and 4 bases had no gene match. Per the germline V gene, CDR1 is SGHVS and CDR2 is FNYEAQ. This CDR3 spans 14 amino acids. TCRdb reprocessed the RT-PCR reads with MiXCR, giving one entry per CDR3 protein. The sample holds over 400,000 distinct CDR3 sequences, 10% to 15% seen once. The chain links TRBV7-6 to TRBJ1-1; 7 positions agree with TRBD1. The sample consisted of PBMCs from blood, taken about 6 weeks after vaccination. The TCR originated in a man aged 50-59 years who received an inactivated influenza vaccine. The CDR3 here is CASSRGQTNTEAFF. The CDR3 DNA sequence: TGTGCCAGCAGCCGGGGACAGACGAACACTGAAGCTTTCTTT.